This T cell receptor (beta chain) was profiled in a study of T cells in Graves' hyperthyroidism and ophthalmopathy. The study defined stable Graves' hyperthyroidism as no ophthalmopathy progression within 18 months. Diagnoses were established using clinical symptoms, serum thyroxine and TRAb, thyroid ultrasound and orbital computed tomography. The CDR3 has 17 amino acids. V lost 5 bases to trimming and J lost 5 bases; unmatched junction nucleotides: 17. Germline V CDR1 and CDR2: SGHDT, YYEEEE. Amplification targeted TCR beta CDR3 regions from RNA transcripts. The HTBI set primed first-round TCR CDR3 RT-PCR. One entry per CDR3 protein results from TCRdb running MiXCR on the multiplex PCR reads. This sample has hundreds of thousands of distinct CDR3 sequences, with roughly 37% found just once.

The rearrangement uses TRBV5-6 and TRBJ2-5; TRBD1 matches at 8 bases. Sequencing used blood. This clonotype was obtained from a young man with Graves' hyperthyroidism. This chain's CDR3 is CASSFRTGNGARETQYF. The CDR3 DNA reads TGTGCCAGCAGTTTTCGGACAGGGAACGGCGCCAGGGAGACCCAGTACTTC.